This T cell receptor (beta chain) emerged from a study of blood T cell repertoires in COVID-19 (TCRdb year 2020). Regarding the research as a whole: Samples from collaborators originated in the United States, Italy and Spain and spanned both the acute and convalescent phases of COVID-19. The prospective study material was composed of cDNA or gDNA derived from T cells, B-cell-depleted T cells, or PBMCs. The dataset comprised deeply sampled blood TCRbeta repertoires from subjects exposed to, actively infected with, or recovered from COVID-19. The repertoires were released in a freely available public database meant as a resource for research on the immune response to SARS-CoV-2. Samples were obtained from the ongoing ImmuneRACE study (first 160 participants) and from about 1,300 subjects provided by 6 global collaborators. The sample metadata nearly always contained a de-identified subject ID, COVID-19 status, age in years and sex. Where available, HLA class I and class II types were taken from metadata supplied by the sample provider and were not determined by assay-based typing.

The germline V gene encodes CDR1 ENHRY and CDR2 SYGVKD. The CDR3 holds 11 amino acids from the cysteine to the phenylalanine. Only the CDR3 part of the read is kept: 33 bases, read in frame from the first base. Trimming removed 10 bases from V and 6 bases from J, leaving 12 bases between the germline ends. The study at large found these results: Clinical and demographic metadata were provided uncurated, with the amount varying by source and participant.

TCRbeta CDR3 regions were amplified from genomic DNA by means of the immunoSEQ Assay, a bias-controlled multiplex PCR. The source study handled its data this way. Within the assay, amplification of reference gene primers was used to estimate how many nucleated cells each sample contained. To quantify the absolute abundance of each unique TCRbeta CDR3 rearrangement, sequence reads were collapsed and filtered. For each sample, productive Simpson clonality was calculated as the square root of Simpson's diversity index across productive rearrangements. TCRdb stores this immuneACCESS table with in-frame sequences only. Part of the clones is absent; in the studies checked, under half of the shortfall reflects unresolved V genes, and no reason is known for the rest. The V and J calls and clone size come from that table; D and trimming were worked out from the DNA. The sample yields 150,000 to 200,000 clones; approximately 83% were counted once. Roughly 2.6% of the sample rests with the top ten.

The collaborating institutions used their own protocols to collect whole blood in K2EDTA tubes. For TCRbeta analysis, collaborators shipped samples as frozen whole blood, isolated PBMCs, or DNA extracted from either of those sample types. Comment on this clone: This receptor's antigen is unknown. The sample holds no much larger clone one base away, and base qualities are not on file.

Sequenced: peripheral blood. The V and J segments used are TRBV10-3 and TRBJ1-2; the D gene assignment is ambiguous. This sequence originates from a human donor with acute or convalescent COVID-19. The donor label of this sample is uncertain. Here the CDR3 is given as CATYSGDGYTF. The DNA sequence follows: TGTGCCACCTACTCCGGTGATGGCTACACCTTC.